Each of the 20 T cell receptor beta chains below was sequenced from the same sample in a study of T cell responses to AZD1222 COVID-19 vaccine (dated by TCRdb to 2020 to 2022). The method behind the library was the immunoSEQ multiplex PCR assay. This is the immuneACCESS table as TCRdb keeps it, with only in-frame sequences that have V and J called. A part of the clones is gone; compared with another copy, unresolved V genes explain less than half, and the rest is unexplained. The sample table contains roughly 70,000 clones; only one count was recorded for 65% to 90% of them. About 5.6% of the sample goes to the ten largest clones. The sample's time point, from its label and the paper: baseline before first vaccination. The starting material was peripheral blood, obtained on day 0 of AZD1222 vaccination. The receptors derive from an adult in good health.

This chain connects TRBV4-2 to TRBJ2-7; D is ambiguous. The CDR3 length is 15 residues. Germline CDR1 and CDR2: LGHNA and YNFKEQ. Trimming took off 0 bases at V and 3 bases at J, with 12 bases between the two ends. In DNA, the CDR3 is TGTGCCAGCAGCCAAGAAAGAGACCCTTTCTACGAGCAGTACTTC. Translated, it gives CASSQERDPFYEQYF.

CDR3 sequence: CASSFLAGKETQYF. The DNA of the CDR3 is TGTGCCAGCAGTTTCCTAGCGGGAAAAGAGACCCAGTACTTC. The chain joins TRBV6-1 to TRBJ2-5, with 9 bases lining up with TRBD2. The CDR3 covers 14 residues. J was trimmed by 3 bases and V by 5 bases; bases with no gene match: 4. Germline V gene lookup returns CDR1 MNHNS and CDR2 SASEGT.

This clone was found once. V gene TRBV3-1 (or the pseudogene TRBV3-2) combines with J gene TRBJ1-2; weak D call: TRBD1 (6 bases). The V and J ends lost 1 base and 0 bases respectively, with 12 bases between them. This CDR3 comprises 16 residues. Germline V gene lookup returns CDR1 LGHDT and CDR2 YNNKEL (reference sequence). The CDR3 spells CASSQAHRGTNYGYTF. CDR3 sequence (DNA): TGTGCCAGCAGCCAAGCCCATAGGGGGACTAACTATGGCTACACCTTC.

J is TRBJ1-6 and V is TRBV25-1; D not certain. Germline CDR1 reads MGHDK; CDR2 reads SYGVNS. Deletions cut 8 bases from V and 9 bases from J, with 17 bases between. The CDR3 sequence is 14 residues long. CDR3 amino acids: CASAKAGQVSPLHF. CDR3 sequence (DNA): TGTGCCAGCGCAAAGGCCGGGCAGGTTTCACCCCTCCACTTT.

The rearrangement uses TRBV7-8 and TRBJ2-1, with 11 bases aligning to TRBD2. V shed 3 bases and J 4 bases; nucleotides not matched to a gene: 2. The CDR3 totals 15 residues. Germline V gives CDR1 SGHVS, CDR2 FQNEAQ. CDR3 DNA sequence: TGTGCCAGCAGCTTTAGCGGGGGGGAATACAATGAGCAGTTCTTC. Translation: CASSFSGGEYNEQFF.

This clone was counted once. The V and J genes are TRBV6-5 and TRBJ1-5; D gene ambiguous. The V end lost 7 bases, the J end lost 3 bases, and 16 bases lay between the germline ends. Germline V lookup: CDR1 MNHEY, CDR2 SVGAGI. The CDR3 totals 15 residues. DNA of the CDR3: TGTGCCAGCATTAAAGGGCAGCATCCCAATCAGCCCCAGCATTTT. This translates into CASIKGQHPNQPQHF.

V usage is TRBV5-6 and J usage is TRBJ1-6, with TRBD1 matching 8 bases. Trimming cost V 4 bases and J 3 bases; bases outside gene matches: 9. The germline gives CDR1 SGHDT, CDR2 YYEEEE. The CDR3 loop spans 17 amino acids. CDR3: CASSPQGANNYNSPLHF. The DNA of the CDR3 is TGTGCCAGCAGCCCCCAGGGGGCAAACAACTATAATTCACCCCTCCACTTT.

This chain uses TRBV5-4 with TRBJ2-1; D is uncertain. The germline V gene has CDR1 SGHNT and CDR2 YYREEE (reference sequence). CDR3 length: 12 residues. Deletions cut 4 bases from V and 16 bases from J, with 18 bases between. CDR3 sequence (DNA): TGTGCCAGCAGCCTTGACACCAACCCCCTTTTCTTC. Protein sequence: CASSLDTNPLFF. The entire variable domain, with the rest obtained from reference TRBV5-4 and TRBJ2-1, is as follows: ETGVTQSPTHLIKTRGQQVTLRCSSQSGHNTVSWYQQALGQGPQFIFQYYREEENGRGNFPPRFSGLQFPNYSSELNVNALELDDSALYLCASSLDTNPLFFGPGTRLTVL.

The chain combines TRBV19 with TRBJ2-7; D is undetermined. The CDR3 contains 13 residues. V lost 0 bases and J 4 bases, leaving 7 bases between the germline ends. Germline V gene sequence: CDR1 LNHDA, CDR2 SQIVND (reference sequence). DNA of the CDR3: TGTGCCAGTAGTATAGATGGCAGTTACGAGCAGTACTTC. Translating gives CASSIDGSYEQYF.

V usage is TRBV7-3 and J usage is TRBJ2-3; tentative D call: TRBD2 (6 bases). The CDR3 has 16 amino acids. Per the germline V gene, CDR1 is SGHTA and CDR2 is FQGTGA. Trimming shortened V by 5 bases and J by 2 bases, and 17 bases separated the two germline ends. The CDR3 region has the DNA TGTGCCAGCAGCCATAATGCCCGGGGGAACACAGATACGCAGTATTTT. It translates to CASSHNARGNTDTQYF.

The chain has TRBV6-5 and TRBJ1-1; D unclear. The germline CDR1 and CDR2 sequences are MNHEY and SVGAGI. Trimming took off 7 bases at V and 8 bases at J, with 11 bases between the two ends. CDR3 length equals 11 residues. The CDR3 here is CASTQFREAFF. The CDR3 bases are TGTGCCAGCACCCAGTTTCGGGAAGCTTTCTTT.

The chain is built from TRBV6-5 and TRBJ2-3, with D tentatively TRBD1 (6 bases). Trimming removed 2 bases at V and 1 base at J, with 13 bases between. This CDR3 contains 16 residues. From germline, CDR1 is MNHEY and CDR2 SVGAGI. Here the CDR3 reads CASSYGGFWGTDTQYF. The CDR3, as DNA: TGTGCCAGCAGTTACGGGGGCTTCTGGGGCACAGATACGCAGTATTTT.

In this sample, this clone turned up once. The rearrangement uses TRBV19 and TRBJ2-7; possibly TRBD1 or TRBD2 for D (6 bases each). In germline, CDR1 is LNHDA, CDR2 SQIVND (reference sequence). Trimming removed 3 bases from V and 1 base from J, with 13 bases in between. The CDR3 is 15 amino acids. CDR3 coding DNA: TGTGCCAGTAGTATCGGGCAGGGGACTTCCTACGAGCAGTACTTC. This encodes CASSIGQGTSYEQYF. Together with reference TRBV19 and TRBJ2-7, the CDR3 gives the full variable domain: DGGITQSPKYLFRKEGQNVTLSCEQNLNHDAMYWYRQDPGQGLRLIYYSQIVNDFQKGDIAEGYSVSREKKESFPLTVTSAQKNPTAFYLCASSIGQGTSYEQYFGPGTRLTVT.

The chain joins TRBV27 to TRBJ2-5; TRBD2 matches 9 bases. CDR3 length equals 15 residues. Germline V gene sequence: CDR1 MNHEY, CDR2 SMNVEV (reference sequence). V was clipped by 5 bases and J by 1 base; unmatched bases: 5. In DNA, the CDR3 is TGTGCCAGCAGTCTAGCGGGACAACCCCAAGAGACCCAGTACTTC. Protein sequence: CASSLAGQPQETQYF.

The chain carries TRBV10-2 and TRBJ2-1; 9 bases line up with TRBD1. The CDR3 extends over 15 amino acids. V shed 7 bases, J shed 4 bases, and the junction held 8 bases outside the gene matches. Germline CDR1 reads WSHSY; CDR2 reads SAAADI. CDR3 region: CASKSGTGNYNEQFF. The CDR3 DNA reads TGCGCCAGCAAATCCGGGACAGGGAATTACAATGAGCAGTTCTTC.

The chain's CDR3 is CASSQKNNRGVNTEAFF. In DNA, the CDR3 is TGTGCCAGCAGCCAGAAGAACAACAGGGGAGTTAACACTGAAGCTTTCTTT. The chain employs TRBV21-1 and TRBJ1-1; the D segment call TRBD1 is taken from the table without a DNA check. TRBV21-1 is noted as a pseudogene. CDR3 length: 17 residues.

This chain uses TRBV7-9 with TRBJ2-7, with 7 bases aligning to TRBD1. Germline CDR1 and CDR2: SEHNR and FQNEAQ (reference sequence). J gave up 2 bases and V 0 bases, and 4 bases lay outside the gene matches. The CDR3 covers 15 residues. CDR3 sequence: CASSLAGTEAYEQYF. CDR3 nucleotide sequence: TGTGCCAGCAGCTTAGCCGGGACAGAAGCCTACGAGCAGTACTTC.

The chain recombines TRBV11-2 with TRBJ1-1, with D unresolved. The V gene's germline CDR1 is SGHAT and CDR2 FQNNGV. The CDR3 extends over 18 amino acids. V was shortened by 7 bases and J by 0 bases, with 24 bases between the two germline ends. The CDR3 coding sequence is TGTGCCAGCACCCTATCCCTAACCCAGGAACTCATGAACACTGAAGCTTTCTTT. This gives the protein CASTLSLTQELMNTEAFF.

The chain couples TRBV10-2 to TRBJ1-1; tentatively, D is TRBD1 (5 bases). The CDR3 is 15 amino acids. Germline V CDR1 and CDR2: WSHSY, SAAADI. The V gene lost 4 bases and the J gene lost 0 bases, with 12 bases spanning the gap. In DNA, the CDR3 is TGCGCCAGCAGTGCAGACAGAACTTTGAACACTGAAGCTTTCTTT. Its protein product is CASSADRTLNTEAFF.

The V call is TRBV5-6, the J call TRBJ2-7, with D perhaps matching TRBD1 (6 bases). The CDR3 totals 14 residues. Germline CDR1 SGHDT, CDR2 YYEEEE. V was shortened by 4 bases and J by 1 base, with 12 bases between the two germline ends. The CDR3 nucleotides are TGTGCCAGCAGCGTCCCGACAGGTTCCTACGAGCAGTACTTC. Translation gives CASSVPTGSYEQYF. Supplemented by reference TRBV5-6 and TRBJ2-7, the full variable domain reads DAGVTQSPTHLIKTRGQQVTLRCSPKSGHDTVSWYQQALGQGPQFIFQYYEEEERQRGNFPDRFSGHQFPNYSSELNVNALLLGDSALYLCASSVPTGSYEQYFGPGTRLTVT.